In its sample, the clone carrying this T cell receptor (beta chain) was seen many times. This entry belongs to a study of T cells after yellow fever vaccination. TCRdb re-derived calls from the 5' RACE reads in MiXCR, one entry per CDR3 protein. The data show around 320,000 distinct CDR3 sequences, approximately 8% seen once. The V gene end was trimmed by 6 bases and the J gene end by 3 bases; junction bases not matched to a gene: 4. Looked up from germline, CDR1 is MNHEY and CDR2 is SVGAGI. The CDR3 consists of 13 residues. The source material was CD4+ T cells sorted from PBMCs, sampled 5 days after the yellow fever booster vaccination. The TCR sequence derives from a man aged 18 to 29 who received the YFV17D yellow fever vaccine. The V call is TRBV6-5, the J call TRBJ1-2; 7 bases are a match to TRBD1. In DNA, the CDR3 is TGTGCCAGCAGGCGCGACAGGGACTATGGCTACACCTTC. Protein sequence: CASRRDRDYGYTF.